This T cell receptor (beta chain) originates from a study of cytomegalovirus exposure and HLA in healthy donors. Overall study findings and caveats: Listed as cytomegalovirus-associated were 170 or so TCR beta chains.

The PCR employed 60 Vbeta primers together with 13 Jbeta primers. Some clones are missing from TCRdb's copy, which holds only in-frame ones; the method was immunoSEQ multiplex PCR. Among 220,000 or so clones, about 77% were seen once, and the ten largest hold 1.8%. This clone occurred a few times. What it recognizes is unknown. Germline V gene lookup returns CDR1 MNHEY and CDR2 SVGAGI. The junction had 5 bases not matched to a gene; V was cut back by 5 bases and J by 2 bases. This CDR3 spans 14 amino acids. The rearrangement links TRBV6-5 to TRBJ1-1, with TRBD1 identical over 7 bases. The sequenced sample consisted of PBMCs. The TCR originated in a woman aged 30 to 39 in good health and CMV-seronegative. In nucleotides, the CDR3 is TGTGCCAGCAGTGCGACAGGGACCAACACTGAAGCTTTCTTT. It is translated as CASSATGTNTEAFF.